The 7 T cell receptor beta chains in this list originate from one sample, sequenced in a study of neurological immune-mediated disorders. MiXCR, run by TCRdb on the 5' RACE reads, gives a single entry per CDR3 protein. The table records approximately 26,000 distinct CDR3 sequences, 3% to 3.5% of them present only once. Sequences were obtained from PBMCs. These receptors were taken from a woman younger than 45 with multiple sclerosis.

This clonotype has more than one count but fewer than ten. A read error is possible here, since a much larger clone lies one base away. V and J are TRBV29-1 and TRBJ1-1; D perhaps matches TRBD1 (5 bases). Trimming stripped 7 bases from V and 6 bases from J, with 12 bases between. This CDR3 is built from 11 residues. Germline CDR1 SQVTM, CDR2 ANQGSEA. CDR3 sequence: CSGQRGSEAFF. The CDR3 DNA is TGCAGCGGGCAAAGGGGCTCTGAAGCTTTCTTT.

This clonotype appeared many times. This chain uses TRBV7-9 with TRBJ1-1, with D maybe TRBD1 (6 bases). Germline V lookup: CDR1 SEHNR, CDR2 FQNEAQ (reference sequence). V was cut by 5 bases and J by 6 bases, with 16 bases left in between. The CDR3 runs to 14 residues. The CDR3 region has the DNA TGTGCCAGCAGCCTCTCGTGGGGGGGCCCTGAAGCTTTCTTT. Its translation: CASSLSWGGPEAFF.

Details on this clonotype: This may be a read error: a much more frequent sequence differs by one nucleotide. The rearrangement uses TRBV10-3 and TRBJ2-3; the D gene is possibly TRBD1 (6 bases). Looked up from germline, CDR1 is ENHRY and CDR2 is SYGVKD. The CDR3 consists of 15 residues. Deletions cut 7 bases from V and 1 base from J, with 15 bases between. The CDR3 nucleotides are TGTGCCATCAATGTACAGGGTCGCGGCACAGATACGCAGTATTTT. Protein: CAINVQGRGTDTQYF.

This clonotype was counted at least ten times. The chain couples TRBV7-2 to TRBJ2-7; TRBD2 matches 8 bases. Germline V gene sequence: CDR1 SGHTA, CDR2 FQGNSA. With 5 bases clipped from V and 4 bases from J, the junction kept 7 bases outside the gene matches. The CDR3 runs to 14 residues. CDR3 sequence: CASSLSGSRYEQYF. The CDR3 DNA reads TGTGCCAGCAGCCTGAGCGGGAGTAGGTACGAGCAGTACTTC.

In regard to this clonotype: Since a much larger clone is just one base distant, this may be a read error. The rearrangement links TRBV7-9 to TRBJ2-3; no definite D call. This CDR3 contains 11 residues. Germline V gene lookup returns CDR1 SEHNR and CDR2 FQNEAQ (reference sequence). The CDR3 region has the DNA TGTGCCAGCAGATTAGGAGATACGCAGTATTTT. Its protein product is CASRLGDTQYF. The full variable domain, in which reference TRBV7-9 and TRBJ2-3 provide the parts outside the CDR3, is DTGVSQNPRHKITKRGQNVTFRCDPISEHNRLYWYRQTLGQGPEFLTYFQNEAQLEKSRLLSDRFSAERPKGSFSTLEIQRTEQGDSAMYLCASRLGDTQYFGPGTRLTVL.

Many counts were recorded for this clonotype. V gene TRBV5-1 combines with J gene TRBJ1-4; 8 nucleotides match TRBD1. This CDR3 contains 14 residues. The V gene end was trimmed by 0 bases and the J gene end by 8 bases; junction bases not matched to a gene: 3. In germline, CDR1 is SGHRS, CDR2 YFSETQ. The CDR3 loop is CASSLGAGGEKLFF. CDR3 coding DNA: TGCGCCAGCAGCTTGGGGGCAGGGGGCGAAAAACTGTTTTTT.

This clonotype was counted at least ten times. The CDR3 sequence is CASSPRRTGRGNTIYF. The CDR3 DNA reads as TGTGCCAGCAGTCCTAGGAGGACAGGGCGCGGAAACACCATATATTTT. V is TRBV12-3 or TRBV12-4 and J is TRBJ1-3; 8 nucleotides match TRBD1. This CDR3 spans 16 amino acids. Trimming at V came to 5 bases and at J to 4 bases, leaving 10 bases not matched to a gene.